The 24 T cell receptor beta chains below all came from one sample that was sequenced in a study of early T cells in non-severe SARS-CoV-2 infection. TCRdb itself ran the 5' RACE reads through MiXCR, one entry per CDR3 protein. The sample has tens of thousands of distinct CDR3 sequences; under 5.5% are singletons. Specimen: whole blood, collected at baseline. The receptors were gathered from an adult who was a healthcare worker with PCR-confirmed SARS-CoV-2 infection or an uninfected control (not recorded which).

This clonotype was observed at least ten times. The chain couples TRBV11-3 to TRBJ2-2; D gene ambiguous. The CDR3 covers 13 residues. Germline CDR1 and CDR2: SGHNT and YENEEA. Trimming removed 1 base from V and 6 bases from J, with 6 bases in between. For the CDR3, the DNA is TGTGCCAGCAGCTTAGCAGTTGCCGGGGAGCTGTTTTTT. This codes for CASSLAVAGELFF.

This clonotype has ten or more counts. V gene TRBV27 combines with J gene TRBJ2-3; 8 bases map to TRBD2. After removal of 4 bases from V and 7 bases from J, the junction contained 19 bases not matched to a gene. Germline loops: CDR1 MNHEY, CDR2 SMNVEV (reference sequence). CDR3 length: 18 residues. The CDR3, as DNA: TGTGCCAGCAGTTGGGATGGATGGGGAGCGGGAGATCTGAATACGCAGTATTTT. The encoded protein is CASSWDGWGAGDLNTQYF.

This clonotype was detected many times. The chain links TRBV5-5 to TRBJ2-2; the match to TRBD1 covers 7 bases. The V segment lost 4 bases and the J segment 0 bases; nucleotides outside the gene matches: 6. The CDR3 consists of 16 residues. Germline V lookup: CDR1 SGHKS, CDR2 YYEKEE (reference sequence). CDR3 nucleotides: TGTGCCAGCAGCCCCAAAGGGACAGCGAACACCGGGGAGCTGTTTTTT. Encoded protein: CASSPKGTANTGELFF.

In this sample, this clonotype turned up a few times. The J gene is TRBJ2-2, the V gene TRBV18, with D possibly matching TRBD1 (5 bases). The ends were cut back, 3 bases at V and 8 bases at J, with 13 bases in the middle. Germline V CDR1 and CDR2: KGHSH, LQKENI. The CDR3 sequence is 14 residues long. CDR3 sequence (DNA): TGTGCCAGCTCACCTGGACACTACGAAGGGGAGCTGTTTTTT. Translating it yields CASSPGHYEGELFF.

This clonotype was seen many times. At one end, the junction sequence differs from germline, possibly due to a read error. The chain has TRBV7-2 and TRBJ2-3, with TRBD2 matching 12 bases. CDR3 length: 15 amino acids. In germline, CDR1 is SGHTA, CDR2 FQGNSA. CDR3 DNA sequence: TGTGCCAGCAGCTTAGATCGGGGACTAGCGGGTTCGGGTGATTTT. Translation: CASSLDRGLAGSGDF.

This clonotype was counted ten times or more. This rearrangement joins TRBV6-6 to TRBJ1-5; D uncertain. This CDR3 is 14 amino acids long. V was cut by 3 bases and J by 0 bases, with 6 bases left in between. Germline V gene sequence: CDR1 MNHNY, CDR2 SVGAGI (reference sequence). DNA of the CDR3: TGTGCCAGCAGTTATGAAGATAGCAATCAGCCCCAGCATTTT. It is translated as CASSYEDSNQPQHF.

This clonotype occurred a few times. Written as DNA, the CDR3 is TGTGCCAGCAGCGCCCGGTCAGGGCTGGATACGCAGTATTTT. Protein: CASSARSGLDTQYF. The J gene is TRBJ2-3, the V gene TRBV7-9; tentatively, D is TRBD1 (5 bases). The CDR3 has 14 amino acids. Trimming took off 5 bases at V and 6 bases at J, with 15 bases between the two ends. Germline V gene data show CDR1 as SEHNR and CDR2 as FQNEAQ (reference sequence). Looking up the rest from reference TRBV7-9 and TRBJ2-3 gives the full variable domain: DTGVSQNPRHKITKRGQNVTFRCDPISEHNRLYWYRQTLGQGPEFLTYFQNEAQLEKSRLLSDRFSAERPKGSFSTLEIQRTEQGDSAMYLCASSARSGLDTQYFGPGTRLTVL.

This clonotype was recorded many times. DNA for the CDR3: TGTGCCAGCAGGCTGGCAGGACCTAATGAAAAACTGTTTTTT. This translates into CASRLAGPNEKLFF. The V gene is TRBV27, the J gene TRBJ1-4; no clear D. The CDR3 contains 14 residues. Germline-derived CDR1 and CDR2 are MNHEY and SMNVEV (reference sequence). Trimming pared 6 bases from V and 3 bases from J, leaving 11 bases between.

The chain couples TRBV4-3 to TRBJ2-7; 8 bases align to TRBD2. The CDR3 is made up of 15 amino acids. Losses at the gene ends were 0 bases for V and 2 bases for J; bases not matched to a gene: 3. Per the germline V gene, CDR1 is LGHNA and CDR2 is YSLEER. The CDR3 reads CASSQDSGTTYEQYF. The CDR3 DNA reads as TGCGCCAGCAGCCAAGATAGCGGGACGACCTACGAGCAGTACTTC.

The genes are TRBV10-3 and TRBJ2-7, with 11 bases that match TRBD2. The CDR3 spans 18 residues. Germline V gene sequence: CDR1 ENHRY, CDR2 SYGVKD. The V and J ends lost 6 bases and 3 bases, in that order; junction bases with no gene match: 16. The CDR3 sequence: CAISRTGTSGASVYEQYF. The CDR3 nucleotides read TGTGCCATCAGCAGGACCGGGACTAGCGGAGCATCCGTCTACGAGCAGTACTTC.

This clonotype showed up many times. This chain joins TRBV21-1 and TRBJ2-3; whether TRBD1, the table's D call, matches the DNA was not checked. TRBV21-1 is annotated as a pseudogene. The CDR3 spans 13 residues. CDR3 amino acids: CASSKWGPDTQYF. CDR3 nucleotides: TGTGCCAGCAGCAAATGGGGGCCAGATACGCAGTATTTT.

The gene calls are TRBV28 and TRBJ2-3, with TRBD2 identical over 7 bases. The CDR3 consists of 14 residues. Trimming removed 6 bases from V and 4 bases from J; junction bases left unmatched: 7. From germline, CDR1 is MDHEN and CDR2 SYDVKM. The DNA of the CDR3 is TGTGCCAGCAGAACGGGGGGACTCGCAGATACGCAGTATTTT. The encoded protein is CASRTGGLADTQYF.

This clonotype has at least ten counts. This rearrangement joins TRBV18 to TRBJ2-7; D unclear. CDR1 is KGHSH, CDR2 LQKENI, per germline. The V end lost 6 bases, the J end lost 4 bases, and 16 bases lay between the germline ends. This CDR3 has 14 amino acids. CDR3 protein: CASSQTLAGYEQYF. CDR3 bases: TGTGCCAGCTCGCAGACCCTGGCTGGATACGAGCAGTACTTC.

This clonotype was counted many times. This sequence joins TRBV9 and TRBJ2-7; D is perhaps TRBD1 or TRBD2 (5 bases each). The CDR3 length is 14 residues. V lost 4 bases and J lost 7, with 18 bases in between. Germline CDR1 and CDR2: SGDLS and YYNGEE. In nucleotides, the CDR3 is TGTGCCAGCAGCCCCGGGGCTCAGCCTATGGAGCAGTACTTC. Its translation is CASSPGAQPMEQYF.

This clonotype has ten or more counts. The CDR3 loop reads CASSSGRFTEAFF. CDR3 sequence (DNA): TGTGCCAGCAGCTCCGGACGGTTCACTGAAGCTTTCTTT. The genes are TRBV7-9 and TRBJ1-1; D unclear. The CDR3 has 13 amino acids. The V and J ends lost 4 bases and 4 bases respectively, with 10 bases between them. Germline V lookup: CDR1 SEHNR, CDR2 FQNEAQ (reference sequence).

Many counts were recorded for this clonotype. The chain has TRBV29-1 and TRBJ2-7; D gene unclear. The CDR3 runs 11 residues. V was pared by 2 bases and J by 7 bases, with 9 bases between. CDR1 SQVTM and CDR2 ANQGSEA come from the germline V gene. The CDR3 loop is CSVETGWEQYF. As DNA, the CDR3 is TGCAGCGTTGAAACTGGGTGGGAGCAGTACTTC.

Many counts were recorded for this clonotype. CDR3 protein: CASVKREYSPLHF. DNA for the CDR3: TGTGCCAGCGTGAAGCGGGAGTATTCACCCCTCCACTTT. V is TRBV2 and J is TRBJ1-6; D not resolved. Trimming cost V 8 bases and J 8 bases, with 13 bases left between them. Germline V gives CDR1 SNHLY, CDR2 FYNNEI. The CDR3 totals 13 residues. The full variable domain, completed using reference TRBV2 and TRBJ1-6, is EPEVTQTPSHQVTQMGQEVILRCVPISNHLYFYWYRQILGQKVEFLVSFYNNEISEKSEIFDDQFSVERPDGSNFTLKIRSTKLEDSAMYFCASVKREYSPLHFGNGTRLTVT.

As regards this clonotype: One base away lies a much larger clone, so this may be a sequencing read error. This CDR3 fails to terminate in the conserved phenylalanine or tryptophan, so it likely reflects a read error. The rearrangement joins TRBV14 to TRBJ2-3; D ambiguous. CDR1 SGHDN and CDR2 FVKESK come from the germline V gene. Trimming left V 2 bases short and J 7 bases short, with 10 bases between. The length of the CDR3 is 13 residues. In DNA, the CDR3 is TGTGCCAGCAGCCAAAATCGGCCGAATACGCAGTATCTT. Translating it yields CASSQNRPNTQYL.

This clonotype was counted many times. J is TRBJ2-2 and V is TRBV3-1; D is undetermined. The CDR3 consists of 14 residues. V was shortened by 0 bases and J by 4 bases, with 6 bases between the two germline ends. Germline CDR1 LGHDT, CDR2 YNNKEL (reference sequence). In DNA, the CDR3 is TGTGCCAGCAGCCAAGACGCTACCACCGGGGAGCTGTTTTTT. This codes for CASSQDATTGELFF. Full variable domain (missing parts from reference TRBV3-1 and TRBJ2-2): DTAVSQTPKYLVTQMGNDKSIKCEQNLGHDTMYWYKQDSKKFLKIMFSYNNKELIINETVPNRFSPKSPDKAHLNLHINSLELGDSAVYFCASSQDATTGELFFGEGSRLTVL.

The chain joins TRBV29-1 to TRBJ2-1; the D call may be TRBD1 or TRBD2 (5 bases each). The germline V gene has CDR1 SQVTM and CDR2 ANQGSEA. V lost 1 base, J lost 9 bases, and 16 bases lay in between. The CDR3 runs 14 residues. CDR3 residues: CSVEGGYPLGEQFF. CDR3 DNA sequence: TGCAGCGTTGAAGGGGGGTACCCCCTAGGTGAGCAGTTCTTC.

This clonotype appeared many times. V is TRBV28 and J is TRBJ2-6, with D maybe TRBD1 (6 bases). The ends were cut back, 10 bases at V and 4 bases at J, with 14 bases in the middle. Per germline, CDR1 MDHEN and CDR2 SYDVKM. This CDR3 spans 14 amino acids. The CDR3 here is CAITGSTGANVLTF. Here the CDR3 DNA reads TGTGCCATCACAGGGTCTACCGGGGCCAACGTCCTGACTTTC.

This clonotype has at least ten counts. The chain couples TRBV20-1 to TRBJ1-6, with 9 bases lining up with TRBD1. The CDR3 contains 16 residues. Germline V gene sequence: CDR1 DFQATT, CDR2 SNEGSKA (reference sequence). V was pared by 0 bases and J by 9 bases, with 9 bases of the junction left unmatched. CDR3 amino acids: CSARDAGTGTGSPLHF. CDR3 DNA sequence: TGCAGTGCTAGAGACGCCGGGACAGGGACAGGTTCACCCCTCCACTTT.

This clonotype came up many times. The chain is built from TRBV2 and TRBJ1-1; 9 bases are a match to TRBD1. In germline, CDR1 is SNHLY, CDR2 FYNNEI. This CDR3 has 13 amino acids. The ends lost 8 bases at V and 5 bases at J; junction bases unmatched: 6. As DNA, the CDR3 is TGTGCCAGCGCCGGGACAGGGCTGACTGAAGCTTTCTTT. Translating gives CASAGTGLTEAFF.

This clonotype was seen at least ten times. The CDR3 bases are TGCAGCGTTGTGGCAGGGCCCTCCTACGAGCAGTACTTC. Protein: CSVVAGPSYEQYF. The rearrangement uses TRBV29-1 and TRBJ2-7; TRBD1 might be the D (5 bases). Germline V lookup: CDR1 SQVTM, CDR2 ANQGSEA. The CDR3 totals 13 residues. Deletions cut 4 bases from V and 0 bases from J, with 10 bases between.